These T cell receptor beta chains were read from a single sample in a study of T-cell memory formation after mild COVID-19. TCRdb re-called the 5' RACE reads with MiXCR, one entry per CDR3 protein. The sample has some 150,000 distinct CDR3 sequences, under 7% seen once; the top ten hold around 2%. What was sequenced was PBMCs or a T cell subset sorted from them (not recorded which). The receptors originated from an adult woman who had mild COVID-19 (a few samples of this study predate the infection). Cell type and time point are not known. Both conserved end residues are part of each CDR3. D genes are given only for firm matches. Not every row has a clone size; where given, it reads once, few, many or a size class.

J gene: TRBJ2-3
D gene: TRBD1
clone size: many
V gene: TRBV6-6
CDR3 DNA: TGTGCCAGCAGTTGGGGACAGAGCACAGATACGCAGTATTTT
CDR3 protein: CASSWGQSTDTQYF

J gene: TRBJ1-2
D gene: -
clone size: few
V gene: TRBV7-8
CDR3 DNA: TGTGCCAGCAGCGTCTTCCAAGACGCTAACTATGGCTACACCTTC
CDR3 protein: CASSVFQDANYGYTF

J gene: TRBJ2-5
D gene: TRBD1
clone size: few
V gene: TRBV5-6
CDR3 DNA: TGTGCCAGCAGCTTGCGCGACAGGGCCCTGATCGGGACCCAGTACTTC
CDR3 protein: CASSLRDRALIGTQYF

J gene: TRBJ2-3
D gene: -
clone size: many
V gene: TRBV4-1
CDR3 DNA: TGCGCCAGCAGCAACCGCCTCGGGAAGGCCGCAGATACGCAGTATTTT
CDR3 protein: CASSNRLGKAADTQYF

J gene: TRBJ2-7
D gene: -
clone size: -
V gene: TRBV20-1
CDR3 DNA: TGCAGTGCTAGAGATTTACTAATCTACGAGCAGTACTTC
CDR3 protein: CSARDLLIYEQYF

J gene: TRBJ2-7
D gene: TRBD1
clone size: -
V gene: TRBV28
CDR3 DNA: TGTGCCAGCAGTCCTACAGGGGGTAGGTCCTACGAGCAGTACTTC
CDR3 protein: CASSPTGGRSYEQYF

J gene: TRBJ2-1
D gene: TRBD1
clone size: few
V gene: TRBV6-6
CDR3 DNA: TGTGCCAGCAGCAGACCGGGACAGAAAGGCGATGAGCAGTTCTTC
CDR3 protein: CASSRPGQKGDEQFF

J gene: TRBJ1-2
D gene: TRBD1
clone size: many
V gene: TRBV4-1
CDR3 DNA: TGCGCCAGCAGCCAAGAGGGACAGGGATGGGATGGCTACACCTTC
CDR3 protein: CASSQEGQGWDGYTF

J gene: TRBJ2-1
D gene: -
clone size: many
V gene: TRBV18
CDR3 DNA: TGTGCCAGCTCACCAATACCCCGTGCCAATGAGCAGTTCTTC
CDR3 protein: CASSPIPRANEQFF

J gene: TRBJ2-7
D gene: -
clone size: many
V gene: TRBV5-5
CDR3 DNA: TGTGCCAGCAGCTTGGATACTGCTAGCGTGGTCTACGAGCAGTACTTC
CDR3 protein: CASSLDTASVVYEQYF

J gene: TRBJ2-1
D gene: TRBD2
clone size: many
V gene: TRBV25-1
CDR3 DNA: TGTGCCACCTCCGGGACTAGCTTCCCCTACAATGAGCAGTTCTTC
CDR3 protein: CATSGTSFPYNEQFF

J gene: TRBJ1-1
D gene: TRBD1
clone size: -
V gene: TRBV5-6
CDR3 DNA: TGTGCCAGCAGCTATAAGACAGGGAGAAACACTGAAGCTTTCTTT
CDR3 protein: CASSYKTGRNTEAFF

J gene: TRBJ1-1
D gene: -
clone size: many
V gene: TRBV7-9
CDR3 DNA: TGTGCCAGCAGCTCTCAATCTATATCAGGGGCTTTCTTT
CDR3 protein: CASSSQSISGAFF

J gene: TRBJ2-2
D gene: TRBD1
clone size: many
V gene: TRBV24-1
CDR3 DNA: TGTGCCACCAGTTCAGACAGGGGAGCCGGGGAGCTGTTTTTT
CDR3 protein: CATSSDRGAGELFF

J gene: TRBJ2-3
D gene: TRBD1
clone size: many
V gene: TRBV13
CDR3 DNA: TGTGCCAGCAGCTTAAGCCGGGACAGGGGGCGTCGGGATACGCAGTATTTT
CDR3 protein: CASSLSRDRGRRDTQYF

J gene: TRBJ2-2
D gene: TRBD2
clone size: -
V gene: TRBV7-2
CDR3 DNA: TGTGCCAGCAGCTTAGGCGGGAGACATGGCGGGGAGCTGTTTTTT
CDR3 protein: CASSLGGRHGGELFF

J gene: TRBJ1-1
D gene: TRBD1
clone size: many
V gene: TRBV28
CDR3 DNA: TGTGCCAGCAGTTTACCAGGGGGCGCGGGAACTGAAGCTTTCTTT
CDR3 protein: CASSLPGGAGTEAFF

J gene: TRBJ1-1
D gene: -
clone size: -
V gene: TRBV4-2
CDR3 DNA: TGTGCCAGCAGCCAACTCGTGAACACTGAAGCTTTCTTT
CDR3 protein: CASSQLVNTEAFF

J gene: TRBJ1-6
D gene: -
clone size: few
V gene: TRBV6-1
CDR3 DNA: TGTGCCAGCAGTGTGGACAATTCACCCCTCCACTTT
CDR3 protein: CASSVDNSPLHF

J gene: TRBJ1-2
D gene: -
clone size: few
V gene: TRBV12-3/TRBV12-4
CDR3 DNA: TGTGCCAGCAGTTCAGGGGCAGGGATTAAAATATTGGACTATGGCTACACCTTC
CDR3 protein: CASSSGAGIKILDYGYTF

J gene: TRBJ2-3
D gene: -
clone size: -
V gene: TRBV9
CDR3 DNA: TGTGCCAGCAGCGGTGACTACACAGATACGCAGTATTTT
CDR3 protein: CASSGDYTDTQYF

J gene: TRBJ2-1
D gene: -
clone size: many
V gene: TRBV9
CDR3 DNA: TGTGCCAGCAGCGTAGCAAACTACAATGAGCAGTTCTTC
CDR3 protein: CASSVANYNEQFF

J gene: TRBJ2-5
D gene: -
clone size: -
V gene: TRBV7-2
CDR3 DNA: TGTGCCAGCAGGCACGGGGTCACGGAGACCCAGTACTTC
CDR3 protein: CASRHGVTETQYF

J gene: TRBJ2-1
D gene: -
clone size: few
V gene: TRBV7-9
CDR3 DNA: TGTGCCAGCAGCTTAGTCCTGGGCTCCTACAATGAGCAGTTCTTC
CDR3 protein: CASSLVLGSYNEQFF

J gene: TRBJ2-3
D gene: -
clone size: -
V gene: TRBV20-1
CDR3 DNA: TGCAGTGCTAACCGCCCAGGGGGGGCCACAGATACGCAGTATTTT
CDR3 protein: CSANRPGGATDTQYF

J gene: TRBJ1-2
D gene: -
clone size: -
V gene: TRBV2
CDR3 DNA: TGTGCCAGCAGCGACGGGGGGTTAAATGGCTACACCTTC
CDR3 protein: CASSDGGLNGYTF